This TCR beta chain was retrieved from a study of early T cells in non-severe SARS-CoV-2 infection (dated by TCRdb to about 2021). For the study in its entirety: TCR sequencing used bulk RNA from unsorted whole blood, so alpha and beta chains could not be paired.

Broader findings and caveats from the paper: VDJdb matching was skewed toward anti-spike CD8 responses, so virus-specific expansions were likely underestimated and private and CD4 specificities were missed.

The CDR3 holds 16 amino acids from the cysteine to the phenylalanine. The sequence is cut down to CDR3 DNA, 48 bases in frame from base 1. Deletion took 1 base off V and 5 bases off J, with a span of 19 bases between the germline ends. As encoded in the germline V gene, CDR1 is SGHRS while CDR2 is YFSETQ. In its sample, this clonotype was seen a few times. The specificity of this receptor is unknown. The record has no base qualities; no much larger clone is one base away. Library preparation was by 5' RACE. The instrument given in TCRdb is NextSeq 500. To correct for sequencing error and PCR bias, the TCR library protocol tagged individual cDNA molecules with unique molecular identifiers. TCR alpha and beta chains were both sequenced, and the abundances of alpha and beta sequences in each sample were closely correlated with each other. In the source study's methods: Decombinator V4 was used to annotate TCR sequences for V gene, J gene and CDR3. TCRs were defined as expanded if a significant change between any two time points was detected under a Poisson model with p below 0.0001. Abundances of TCRs were expressed as counts per million after normalisation to the total number of TCRs sequenced in each sample. TRAV1-2 paired with TRAJ12, TRAJ20 or TRAJ33 defined MAIT TCRs, while TRAV10 paired with TRAJ18 defined iNKT TCRs. VDJdb, accessed 1 November 2021, was searched for CMV, EBV and SARS-CoV-2 annotated TCRs, with TCRs annotated for multiple antigens excluded. TCRdb's own reprocessing of the public reads used fastp at Q25 and MiXCR and kept productive beta chains. Every CDR3 protein is listed once, alongside the most common genes and DNA of its rows. The V and J calls follow TCRdb's processing rather than the paper's. This sample comprises 85,000 to 90,000 distinct CDR3 sequences, over 13% of them detected only once. Approximately 7.5% of the sample goes to the ten largest clones.

The study was a case-control design nested within a healthcare worker cohort in London, UK, with weekly nasopharyngeal swab PCR tests and blood sampling. Healthcare workers were recruited during the week of the UK lockdown, between 23 and 31 March 2020, and followed weekly for up to 16 weeks. The sequenced sample consisted of whole blood. This TCR was sampled from an adult who was a healthcare worker with PCR-confirmed SARS-CoV-2 infection or an uninfected control (not recorded which). The chain links TRBV5-1 with TRBJ2-7, and possibly TRBD2, on 6 matching bases. The CDR3 has the sequence CASSLIAGRLGDEQYF. Here is the DNA: TGCGCCAGCAGCTTGATCGCGGGGCGCCTAGGGGACGAGCAGTACTTC.